This is a list of T cell receptor beta chains from one sample in a study of PD-1 blockade in classical Hodgkin lymphoma. The table came from immunoSEQ multiplex PCR; TCRdb's copy has only in-frame clones and leaves some out. The repertoire has about 94,000 clones, 85% to 90% of them found once; the top ten carry about 10%. Sample: peripheral blood mononuclear cells (PBMCs), taken before the second cycle of nivolumab. Receptors originate from a human donor with classical Hodgkin lymphoma. The CDR3 runs from the conserved cysteine through the conserved F or W.

V gene	J gene	CDR3 protein
TRBV6-1	TRBJ2-7	CASSEASDEQYF
TRBV27	TRBJ2-1	CASSLRDRVDEQFF
TRBV25-1	TRBJ2-1	CASSPSRGSYNEQFF
TRBV13	TRBJ2-7	CASSLANRVSGEQYF
TRBV28	TRBJ2-1	CASSLLAGEGNEQFF
TRBV27	TRBJ2-7	CASSFNPAGWEEQYF
TRBV9	TRBJ2-3	CASSVALSDTQYF
TRBV5-6	TRBJ2-7	CASSLVTVYEQYF
TRBV5-4	TRBJ2-7	CASSFNLGYEQYF
TRBV5-6	TRBJ1-3	CASSPPQGNTIYF
TRBV7-9	TRBJ2-7	CASSRDTYEQYF
TRBV10-3	TRBJ2-3	CAISSLTDTQYF
TRBV27	TRBJ1-5	CASSTVGTEINQPQHF
TRBV27	TRBJ2-2	CASRAGTSGRANTGELFF
TRBV7-9	TRBJ2-1	CASSRLAGGGSYNEQFF
TRBV5-4	TRBJ1-1	CASSADRDGTEAFF
TRBV25-1	TRBJ2-3	CASNRLAGDTQYF
TRBV6-5	TRBJ1-2	CASSYSAGQYGYTF
TRBV27	TRBJ2-7	CASSLGTGPYEQYF
TRBV10-3	TRBJ1-6	CATRDTSYNSPLHF
TRBV11-2	TRBJ2-7	CASSLRSSGPYEQYF
TRBV14	TRBJ2-7	CASSQDRTGGYEQYF